This is a list of T cell receptor beta chains from one sample in a study of CD8+ T cells in alopecia areata. Assay used: immunoSEQ multiplex PCR; TCRdb lists only in-frame clones, some missing. The sample consists of roughly 60,000 clones, around 42% of them appearing once. The source material was CD8+ T cells sorted from blood, sampled at approximately week 39, from a patient treated with tofacitinib. The receptors come from a human donor with alopecia areata. Each CDR3 is given with its conserved first and last residue. Fields, in order: clone size, V gene, J gene, CDR3 length, D gene, CDR3 protein, CDR3 DNA. The D gene is left open where the match is weak. Where a row states a size, it is once, few, many or the class of an expanded clone; other rows omit it.

-,TRBV4-1,TRBJ2-7,16,TRBD2,CASSQQETSGIYEQYF,TGCGCCAGCAGCCAACAAGAGACTAGCGGGATCTACGAGCAGTACTTC
-,TRBV10-3,TRBJ2-5,13,-,CAIGQSVEETQYF,TGTGCCATCGGGCAGAGCGTGGAAGAGACCCAGTACTTC
-,TRBV5-1,TRBJ2-7,13,-,CASSLLEGYEQYF,TGCGCCAGCAGCTTGTTAGAGGGCTACGAGCAGTACTTC
-,TRBV5-1,TRBJ1-1,15,TRBD1,CASTHLTGGNTEAFF,TGCGCCAGCACCCACTTGACAGGGGGGAACACTGAAGCTTTCTTT
few,TRBV29-1,TRBJ2-7,11,-,CSALRGYEQYF,TGCAGCGCCCTCAGGGGCTACGAGCAGTACTTC
-,TRBV29-1,TRBJ2-7,12,-,CSVTDSSYEQYF,TGCAGCGTTACTGACTCCTCCTACGAGCAGTACTTC
-,TRBV7-6,TRBJ2-7,14,-,CASSLAAEDYEQYF,TGTGCCAGCAGCTTAGCGGCAGAAGACTACGAGCAGTACTTC
-,TRBV9,TRBJ2-5,15,-,CASSVGGLGRETQYF,TGTGCCAGCAGCGTAGGTGGACTGGGCAGAGAGACCCAGTACTTC
once,TRBV4-2,TRBJ2-1,15,-,CASSQETGQNNEQFF,TGTGCCAGCAGCCAAGAGACCGGGCAAAACAATGAGCAGTTCTTC
-,TRBV4-3,TRBJ1-1,16,-,CASSPNQGAGNTEAFF,TGCGCCAGCAGCCCGAACCAAGGGGCAGGAAACACTGAAGCTTTCTTT
few,TRBV7-3,TRBJ2-1,15,-,CASSLSAFSYNEQFF,TGTGCCAGCAGCTTAAGCGCTTTCTCCTACAATGAGCAGTTCTTC
-,TRBV29-1,TRBJ2-1,13,-,CSVEDPSLTEQFF,TGCAGCGTTGAAGATCCCAGCCTGACCGAGCAGTTCTTC
-,TRBV30,TRBJ1-2,13,-,CAWDAALNYGYTF,TGTGCCTGGGACGCGGCGCTTAACTATGGCTACACCTTC
-,TRBV23-1,TRBJ2-7,13,-,CASRGLLNYEQYF,TGCGCCAGCAGGGGACTTCTTAACTACGAGCAGTACTTC
-,TRBV27,TRBJ2-7,17,TRBD2,CASSRTSGRPALGEQYF,TGTGCCAGCAGCCGGACTAGCGGGAGGCCCGCCTTGGGCGAGCAGTACTTC
-,TRBV11-2,TRBJ2-1,12,-,CASSLTEDEQFF,TGTGCCAGCAGCTTAACGGAAGATGAGCAGTTCTTC
-,TRBV6-5,TRBJ2-2,13,-,CASSYRSVGELFF,TGTGCCAGCAGTTACCGATCGGTCGGGGAGCTGTTTTTT
-,TRBV4-2,TRBJ2-7,14,-,CASSQDLGWGEQYF,TGTGCCAGCAGCCAAGACCTGGGATGGGGGGAGCAGTACTTC
-,TRBV29-1,TRBJ1-3,11,-,CSADSGNTIYF,TGCAGCGCAGACTCTGGAAACACCATATATTTT
-,TRBV21-1,TRBJ2-5,14,-,CASSKKGAQETQYF,TGTGCCAGCAGCAAAAAAGGAGCTCAAGAGACCCAGTACTTC
few,TRBV14,TRBJ1-2,13,TRBD1,CASSTQGIGSYTF,TGTGCCAGCAGCACACAGGGGATCGGGAGCTACACCTTC
-,TRBV4-1,TRBJ2-2,16,TRBD2,CASSQPSGMVTGELFF,TGCGCCAGCAGCCAACCGAGCGGGATGGTTACCGGGGAGCTGTTTTTT
-,TRBV6-5,TRBJ1-2,14,-,CASSYSVGDYGYTF,TGTGCCAGCAGTTACTCGGTGGGGGACTATGGCTACACCTTC
-,TRBV11-2,TRBJ2-7,17,TRBD1,CASSGRDSAANFYEQYF,TGTGCCAGCAGCGGAAGGGACAGCGCGGCGAATTTCTACGAGCAGTACTTC
-,TRBV5-1,TRBJ1-2,17,-,CASSLAGAQAGVYGYTF,TGCGCCAGCAGCTTGGCGGGTGCGCAGGCCGGAGTCTATGGCTACACCTTC
few,TRBV29-1,TRBJ2-7,12,TRBD1,CSGTGTGGSQYF,TGCAGCGGAACCGGGACAGGGGGCTCGCAGTACTTC
once,TRBV2,TRBJ2-7,15,-,CASSEGYGSSYEQYF,TGTGCCAGCAGTGAAGGGTACGGGAGCTCCTACGAGCAGTACTTC
-,TRBV10-3,TRBJ2-7,11,-,CAISDGYEQYF,TGTGCCATCAGTGATGGTTACGAGCAGTACTTC
few,TRBV7-9,TRBJ2-1,13,-,CASVRGDYNEQFF,TGTGCCAGTGTGAGGGGTGATTACAATGAGCAGTTCTTC
-,TRBV9,TRBJ2-5,15,TRBD2,CASSGTSGSQETQYF,TGTGCCAGCAGCGGGACTAGCGGGAGCCAAGAGACCCAGTACTTC
few,TRBV27,TRBJ2-2,12,-,CASSFNTGELFF,TGTGCCAGCAGCTTTAACACCGGGGAGCTGTTTTTT
-,TRBV7-2,TRBJ2-3,16,TRBD1,CASSLLVGRGSDTQYF,TGTGCCAGCAGCTTATTAGTAGGCAGGGGGTCGGATACGCAGTATTTT